What follows are 23 T cell receptor beta chains derived from one specimen sequenced in a study of blood T cell repertoires in COVID-19. Sequencing used immunoSEQ multiplex PCR; TCRdb keeps in-frame clones, though not all of them. The sample has fewer than 500,000 clones; around 90% are singletons. Specimen: PBMCs or T cells enriched from blood (not recorded which). All receptors derive from a woman under 30 who had recovered from COVID-19.

The chain employs TRBV30 and TRBJ1-3; D unresolved. Germline CDR1 is GTSNPN and CDR2 is SVGIG (reference sequence). Trimming left V 1 base short and J 4 bases short, with 11 bases between. The CDR3 has 14 amino acids. DNA for the CDR3: TGTGCCTGGAGTGGGGGAGTTGCCGGAAACACCATATATTTT. As protein: CAWSGGVAGNTIYF. Combining the CDR3 with reference TRBV30 and TRBJ1-3 gives the whole variable domain SQTIHQWPATLVQPVGSPLSLECTVEGTSNPNLYWYRQAAGRGLQLLFYSVGIGQISSEVPQNLSASRPQDRQFILSSKKLLLSDSGFYLCAWSGGVAGNTIYFGEGSWLTVV.

The chain recombines TRBV5-1 with TRBJ2-1; 8 bases are shared with TRBD1. J lost 4 bases, V lost 5 bases, and 8 bases had no gene match. Looked up from germline, CDR1 is SGHRS and CDR2 is YFSETQ. The CDR3 consists of 15 residues. The CDR3 spells CASRLGQAGYNEQFF. The CDR3 DNA reads TGCGCCAGCAGGCTGGGACAGGCGGGTTACAATGAGCAGTTCTTC.

The chain employs TRBV3-1 (or the pseudogene TRBV3-2) and TRBJ1-2; TRBD1 matches 8 bases. Trimming at V came to 4 bases and at J to 8 bases, leaving 9 bases not matched to a gene. Germline CDR1 reads LGHDT; CDR2 reads YNNKEL (reference sequence). The CDR3 extends over 14 amino acids. CDR3 DNA: TGTGCCAGCAGCCGATTGGACAGGGTCTCAGGCTACACCTTC. Translating it yields CASSRLDRVSGYTF.

V and J are TRBV4-2 and TRBJ1-5; 7 bases map to TRBD1. V was clipped by 2 bases and J by 7 bases; unmatched bases: 8. The CDR3 is 15 residues long. CDR1 is LGHNA and CDR2 is YNFKEQ in the germline V gene. The CDR3 loop is CASSQNDRVYQPQHF. In nucleotides, the CDR3 is TGTGCCAGCAGCCAAAATGACAGGGTATACCAGCCCCAGCATTTT.

Only a few counts were recorded for this clone. The CDR3 here is CASRGWDRDSYEQYF. CDR3 DNA: TGTGCCAGCAGGGGATGGGACAGGGATTCCTACGAGCAGTACTTC. The chain joins TRBV6-5 to TRBJ2-7, with 9 nucleotides matching TRBD1. The V and J ends lost 6 bases and 1 base, in that order; junction bases with no gene match: 7. Germline lookup yields CDR1 MNHEY and CDR2 SVGAGI. The CDR3 is 15 amino acids.

The chain couples TRBV24-1 to TRBJ1-2; D gene unclear. Germline V gene lookup returns CDR1 KGHDR and CDR2 SFDVKD. V lost 7 bases to trimming and J lost 1 base, with 6 bases between them. There are 12 residues in the CDR3. The CDR3, as DNA: TGTGCCACCAGCGCGAATAACTATGGCTACACCTTC. It encodes CATSANNYGYTF.

The rearrangement joins TRBV7-3 to TRBJ2-1, with D possibly being TRBD2 (5 bases). Deletions cut 5 bases from V and 0 bases from J, with 11 bases between. CDR1 SGHTA and CDR2 FQGTGA come from the germline V gene. This CDR3 is built from 15 residues. Here the CDR3 DNA reads TGTGCCAGCAGCGGAACTAGTAGCTCCTACAATGAGCAGTTCTTC. Protein sequence: CASSGTSSSYNEQFF.

V and J are TRBV30 and TRBJ2-3; D might be TRBD2 (7 bases). The CDR3 extends over 15 amino acids. Looked up from germline, CDR1 is GTSNPN and CDR2 is SVGIG (reference sequence). Trimming took off 5 bases at V and 2 bases at J, with 17 bases between the two ends. The CDR3 DNA is TGTGCCTGGGACCTGGGGGGGCGTCCCACAGATACGCAGTATTTT. Translation: CAWDLGGRPTDTQYF.

The chain carries TRBV19 and TRBJ1-5; D possibly corresponds to TRBD1 (6 bases). The CDR3 extends over 16 amino acids. The V end was cut by 6 bases, the J end by 3 bases, with 18 bases between. Per germline, CDR1 LNHDA and CDR2 SQIVND (reference sequence). The CDR3 sequence is CASSNLGGVFNQPQHF. The DNA for the CDR3 is TGTGCCAGTAGCAACTTAGGGGGGGTGTTCAATCAGCCCCAGCATTTT. The variable domain in full, completed from reference TRBV19 and TRBJ1-5, reads DGGITQSPKYLFRKEGQNVTLSCEQNLNHDAMYWYRQDPGQGLRLIYYSQIVNDFQKGDIAEGYSVSREKKESFPLTVTSAQKNPTAFYLCASSNLGGVFNQPQHFGDGTRLSIL.

This chain joins TRBV10-3 and TRBJ2-5; 9 nucleotides match TRBD1. CDR3 length equals 15 residues. Germline V gene sequence: CDR1 ENHRY, CDR2 SYGVKD. J lost 4 bases, V lost 6 bases, and 9 bases had no gene match. The CDR3 DNA reads TGTGCCATCAGCGCCACAGGGGGCGAGATAGAGACCCAGTACTTC. Translation gives CAISATGGEIETQYF.

This sequence joins TRBV7-6 and TRBJ2-7, with D possibly matching TRBD1 (6 bases). Germline V gives CDR1 SGHVS, CDR2 FNYEAQ. The CDR3 totals 16 residues. V gave up 5 bases and J gave up 2 bases, with 19 bases separating them. The CDR3 DNA is TGTGCCAGCAGCGCAGACAGACAGGTACCCCCCTACGAGCAGTACTTC. This encodes CASSADRQVPPYEQYF.

This chain connects TRBV10-1 to TRBJ2-2; D is unclear. In germline, CDR1 is WNHNN, CDR2 SYGVQD (reference sequence). Trimming cost V 2 bases and J 0 bases, with 7 bases left between them. CDR3 length: 15 amino acids. CDR3 sequence: CASSETGANTGELFF. The CDR3 DNA follows: TGCGCCAGCAGTGAGACTGGAGCGAACACCGGGGAGCTGTTTTTT.

This clone showed up just a few times. This rearrangement joins TRBV4-1 to TRBJ1-5, with 7 bases fitting TRBD1. Trimming took 0 bases from V and 4 from J; bases not matched to a gene: 6. Germline lookup yields CDR1 MGHRA and CDR2 YSYEKL. This CDR3 has 16 amino acids. The CDR3: CASSQDRGMTNQPQHF. In DNA form, the CDR3 reads TGCGCCAGCAGCCAAGACAGGGGGATGACGAATCAGCCCCAGCATTTT.

The CDR3 bases are TGTGCCAGCAGTCCGATGGGACAGGTTAACTATGGCTACACCTTC. This sequence encodes CASSPMGQVNYGYTF. The V call is TRBV28, the J call TRBJ1-2; TRBD1 matches 8 bases. The germline V gene has CDR1 MDHEN and CDR2 SYDVKM. The CDR3 spans 15 residues. The V segment lost 5 bases and the J segment 1 base; nucleotides outside the gene matches: 6.

V gene TRBV9 combines with J gene TRBJ2-3; TRBD1 aligns across 7 bases. The CDR3 contains 16 residues. Germline-derived CDR1 and CDR2 are SGDLS and YYNGEE. V lost 3 bases and J lost 5; bases outside the gene matches: 12. This CDR3 reads CASSGSEGAAVDTQYF. In DNA, the CDR3 is TGTGCCAGCAGCGGAAGTGAGGGGGCTGCTGTAGATACGCAGTATTTT. The full variable domain, completed using reference TRBV9 and TRBJ2-3, is DSGVTQTPKHLITATGQRVTLRCSPRSGDLSVYWYQQSLDQGLQFLIQYYNGEERAKGNILERFSAQQFPDLHSELNLSSLELGDSALYFCASSGSEGAAVDTQYFGPGTRLTVL.

The chain recombines TRBV18 with TRBJ2-7, with D possibly TRBD2 on 5 matching bases. Germline CDR1 is KGHSH and CDR2 is LQKENI. This CDR3 is built from 16 residues. Trimming stripped 3 bases from V and 4 bases from J, with 19 bases between. CDR3 region: CASSPGRQDGWYEQYF. Written as DNA, the CDR3 is TGTGCCAGCTCACCTGGGAGACAAGACGGATGGTACGAGCAGTACTTC.

J is TRBJ2-7 and V is TRBV19; possible D gene TRBD1, 5 bases. The germline CDR1 and CDR2 sequences are LNHDA and SQIVND (reference sequence). This CDR3 has 12 amino acids. The V end lost 8 bases, the J end lost 2 bases, and 10 bases lay between the germline ends. The CDR3 DNA reads TGTGCCAGTCAAGGGGCTACCTACGAGCAGTACTTC. The encoded protein is CASQGATYEQYF.

The chain uses TRBV9 and TRBJ1-1, with a possible D match to TRBD1 (5 bases). This CDR3 comprises 14 residues. The V end was cut by 0 bases, the J end by 7 bases, with 13 bases between. Germline assignment: CDR1 SGDLS and CDR2 YYNGEE. The CDR3 region has the DNA TGTGCCAGCAGCGTAGTAGGACATATCGGTGAAGCTTTCTTT. This sequence encodes CASSVVGHIGEAFF.

The chain is built from TRBV3-1 (or the pseudogene TRBV3-2) and TRBJ1-1; unclear D gene. The CDR3 is 16 amino acids. The V gene lost 7 bases and the J gene lost 2 bases, with 20 bases spanning the gap. Germline V gene data show CDR1 as LGHDT and CDR2 as YNNKEL (reference sequence). The CDR3 region has the DNA TGTGCCAGCACCCCGTGGAGGGCTGAGGGCAACACTGAAGCTTTCTTT. Translating it yields CASTPWRAEGNTEAFF.

The V and J genes are TRBV7-3 and TRBJ1-2, with 8 bases aligning to TRBD1. The trim removed 2 bases at V and 4 bases at J, leaving 6 bases unmatched. CDR1 SGHTA and CDR2 FQGTGA come from the germline V gene. The CDR3 sequence is 15 residues long. This chain's CDR3 is CASSLQGGQAYGYTF. CDR3 in DNA: TGTGCCAGCAGCTTACAGGGGGGACAGGCCTATGGCTACACCTTC.

This chain uses TRBV6-1 with TRBJ1-2; TRBD1 is a possible D gene (5 bases). With 3 bases removed from V and 7 bases from J, the gap between germline ends came to 18 bases. The CDR3 is 15 residues long. The germline V gene has CDR1 MNHNS and CDR2 SASEGT. The CDR3 loop reads CASSDSTGEKGGYTF. As DNA, the CDR3 is TGTGCCAGCAGTGATTCGACGGGGGAGAAAGGTGGCTACACCTTC.

This clone was found once. The V gene is TRBV11-2, the J gene TRBJ2-7, with 7 nucleotides matching TRBD2. The V segment lost 5 bases and the J segment 3 bases; nucleotides outside the gene matches: 7. This CDR3 is built from 14 residues. Germline lookup yields CDR1 SGHAT and CDR2 FQNNGV. CDR3 loop: CASSLDGGNYEQYF. DNA for the CDR3: TGTGCCAGCAGCCTGGACGGGGGGAACTACGAGCAGTACTTC.

The chain recombines TRBV6-2 or TRBV6-3 with TRBJ2-5; D remains unclear. This CDR3 is 11 amino acids long. Germline CDR1 reads MNHEY; CDR2 reads SVGEGT. V was trimmed by 4 bases and J by 7 bases, leaving 7 bases between them. The CDR3 region is CASSSPGTQYF. The CDR3 DNA reads TGTGCCAGCAGTTCCCCCGGGACCCAGTACTTC.